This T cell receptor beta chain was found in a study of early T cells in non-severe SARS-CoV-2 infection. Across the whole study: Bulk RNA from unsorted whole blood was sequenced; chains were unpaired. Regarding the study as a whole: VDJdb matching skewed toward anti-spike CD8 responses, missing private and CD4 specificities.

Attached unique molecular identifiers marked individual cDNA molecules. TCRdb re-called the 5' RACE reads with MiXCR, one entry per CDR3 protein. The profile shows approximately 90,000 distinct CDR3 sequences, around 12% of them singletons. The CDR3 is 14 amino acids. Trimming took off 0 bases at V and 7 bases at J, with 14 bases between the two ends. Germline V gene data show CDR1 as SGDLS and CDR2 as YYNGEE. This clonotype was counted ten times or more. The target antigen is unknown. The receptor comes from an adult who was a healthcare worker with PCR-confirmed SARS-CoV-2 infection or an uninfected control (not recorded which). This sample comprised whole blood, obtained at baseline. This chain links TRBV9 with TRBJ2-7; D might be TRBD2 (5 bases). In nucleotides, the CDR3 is TGTGCCAGCAGCGTAGAGACAACTAGTGAGGAGCAGTACTTC. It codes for CASSVETTSEEQYF.